The clone carrying this T cell receptor beta chain was picked up a small number of times. Each CDR3 protein is one row after TCRdb ran MiXCR on the RT-PCR reads. The sample carries more than 550,000 distinct CDR3 sequences, 13% to 15% recorded once. Germline CDR1 and CDR2: MDHEN and SYDVKM. This CDR3 region has 15 residues. V lost 5 bases, J lost 2 bases, and 16 bases lay in between. The J gene is TRBJ2-7, the V gene TRBV28; D is perhaps TRBD1 (6 bases). Material: memory CD4+ T cells from blood. The TCR originated in a female donor in good health, serving as a healthy control. The CDR3, as DNA: TGTGCCAGCAGTCCCGGGACAACCGCCGCCTACGAGCAGTACTTC. Protein: CASSPGTTAAYEQYF.